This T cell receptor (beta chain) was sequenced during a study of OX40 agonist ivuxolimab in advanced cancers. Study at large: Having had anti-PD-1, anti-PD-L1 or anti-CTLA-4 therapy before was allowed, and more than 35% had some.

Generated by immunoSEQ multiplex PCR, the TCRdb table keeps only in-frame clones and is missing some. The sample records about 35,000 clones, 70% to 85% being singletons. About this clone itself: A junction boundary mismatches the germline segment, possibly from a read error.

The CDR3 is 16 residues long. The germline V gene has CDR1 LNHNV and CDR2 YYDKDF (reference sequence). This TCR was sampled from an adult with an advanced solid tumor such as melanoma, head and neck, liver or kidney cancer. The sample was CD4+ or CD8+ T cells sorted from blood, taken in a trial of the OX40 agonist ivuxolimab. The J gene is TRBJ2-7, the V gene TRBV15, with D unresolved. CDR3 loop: CAASRPEKGYHYEQYF. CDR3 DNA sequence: TGTGCCGCCAGCAGACCTGAGAAGGGCTACCACTACGAGCAGTACTTC.